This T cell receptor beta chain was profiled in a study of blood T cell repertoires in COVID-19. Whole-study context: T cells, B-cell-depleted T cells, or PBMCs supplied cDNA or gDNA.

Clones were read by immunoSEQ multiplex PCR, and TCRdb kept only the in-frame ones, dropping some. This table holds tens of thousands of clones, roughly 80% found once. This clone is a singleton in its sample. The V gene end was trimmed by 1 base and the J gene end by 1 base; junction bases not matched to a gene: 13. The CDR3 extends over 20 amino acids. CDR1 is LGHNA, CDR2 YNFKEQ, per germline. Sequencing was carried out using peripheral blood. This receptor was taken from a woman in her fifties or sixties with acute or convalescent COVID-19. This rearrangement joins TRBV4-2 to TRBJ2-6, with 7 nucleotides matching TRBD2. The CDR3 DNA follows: TGTGCCAGCAGCCAAGCCTCCCTGGGGGGGTATCCGTCTGGGGCCAACGTCCTGACTTTC. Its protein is CASSQASLGGYPSGANVLTF.